This record concerns one T cell receptor (beta chain) sequence. Germline assignment: CDR1 SQVTM and CDR2 ANQGSEA. The CDR3 contains 15 residues. V lost 8 bases to trimming and J lost 6 bases; unmatched junction nucleotides: 16. The data derive from a study of T cells in Graves' hyperthyroidism and ophthalmopathy. Template material for amplifying TCR beta CDR3 regions consisted of RNA transcripts. HTBI primers were the set used in a first-round RT-PCR of the TCR CDR3. TCRdb recomputed calls from the multiplex PCR reads with MiXCR, one row per CDR3 protein. The sample has 300,000 to 450,000 distinct CDR3 sequences, roughly 15% seen once.

The clonotype originates from a woman aged 30 to 39 with Graves' ophthalmopathy. The rearrangement uses TRBV29-1 and TRBJ2-1, with 7 bases that match TRBD1. What was sequenced was blood. The CDR3 DNA follows: TGCAGCATAAACCGGGACAGAGTCTTGGGCAATGAGCAGTTCTTC. Its translation: CSINRDRVLGNEQFF.